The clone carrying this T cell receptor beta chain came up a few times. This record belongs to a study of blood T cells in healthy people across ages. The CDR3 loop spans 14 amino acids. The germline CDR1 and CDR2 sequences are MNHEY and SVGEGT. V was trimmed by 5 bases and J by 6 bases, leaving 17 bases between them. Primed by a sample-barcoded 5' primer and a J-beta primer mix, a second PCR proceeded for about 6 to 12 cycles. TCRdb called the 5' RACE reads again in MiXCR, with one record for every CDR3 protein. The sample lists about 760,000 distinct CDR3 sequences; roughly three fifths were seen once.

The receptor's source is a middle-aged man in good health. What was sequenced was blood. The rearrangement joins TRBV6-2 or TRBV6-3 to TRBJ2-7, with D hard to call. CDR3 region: CASSPSGRLGEQYF. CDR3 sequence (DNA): TGTGCCAGCAGTCCCTCTGGTCGTCTAGGCGAGCAGTACTTC.